The 24 T cell receptor beta chains reported below all come from one sample, sequenced in a study of beta chain features in type 1 diabetes. Reverse transcribing all isolated RNA meant expressed TCRB transcripts were sequenced. Libraries were prepared by immunoSEQ multiplex PCR; TCRdb keeps only in-frame clonotypes and omits some of them. Seen here are around 180,000 clones, 6% to 9% observed once, and the top ten hold 0.5%. These receptors are not linked to any known antigen. Study-wide results and limits: Type 1 diabetes patients showed a moderate but significant shortening of TCRB CDR3s in all four CD4+ subsets.

The sample comprised central memory CD4+ T cells from blood. These receptor sequences come from a man aged 18 to 30 with type 1 diabetes.

This clone was counted only a few times. V and J are TRBV5-6 and TRBJ2-7; TRBD1 aligns across 8 bases. Germline loops: CDR1 SGHDT, CDR2 YYEEEE. The CDR3 runs 15 residues. V dropped 5 bases and J dropped 0; count of bases not matched to a gene: 7. Written as DNA, the CDR3 is TGTGCCAGCAGTCCCGCTACAGGGGGCTCCTACGAGCAGTACTTC. Translating gives CASSPATGGSYEQYF.

This clone has a handful of counts. Different DNA sequences within this sample yield the same CDR3. The gene calls are TRBV20-1 and TRBJ1-5; D not certain. Per the germline V gene, CDR1 is DFQATT and CDR2 is SNEGSKA (reference sequence). V was clipped by 3 bases and J by 6 bases, with 6 bases between them. The CDR3 spans 11 residues. CDR3 sequence reads: CSARRGQPQHF. The DNA for the CDR3 is TGCAGTGCTAGGCGTGGTCAGCCCCAGCATTTT.

This clone appeared a few times. A read error may explain this, as a much larger clone is one base away. The J gene is TRBJ2-7, the V gene TRBV7-2; no firm D call. The germline V gene has CDR1 SGHTA and CDR2 FQGNSA. CDR3 length equals 11 residues. With 5 bases removed from V and 6 bases from J, the gap between germline ends came to 8 bases. CDR3 sequence reads: CASSHAVEQYF. The CDR3 DNA sequence: TGTGCCAGCAGCCACGCGGTCGAGCAGTACTTC.

This clone has more than one count but fewer than ten. The rearrangement uses TRBV5-1 and TRBJ2-5; the D gene is possibly TRBD1 (7 bases). The length of the CDR3 is 13 residues. Between the trimmed V and J ends, which lost 5 bases and 6 bases, there was a span of 14 bases. Germline CDR1 SGHRS, CDR2 YFSETQ. The DNA of the CDR3 is TGCGCCAGCAGTACGCCAGGGGGGAAGACCCAGTACTTC. Protein: CASSTPGGKTQYF.

Points on this clone: This sample also contains other DNA sequences that code for the same CDR3. The chain carries TRBV11-3 and TRBJ2-1; TRBD2 aligns across 7 bases. This CDR3 is 18 amino acids long. From germline, CDR1 is SGHNT and CDR2 YENEEA. V was clipped by 0 bases and J by 0 bases; unmatched bases: 8. CDR3 coding DNA: TGTGCCAGCAGCTTAGATCAGGGCGGGAGTTCCTCCTACAATGAGCAGTTCTTC. Its translation is CASSLDQGGSSSYNEQFF.

This clone was detected many times. This chain uses TRBV2 with TRBJ1-1; a possible D gene is TRBD1 (5 bases). CDR1 and CDR2 (germline): SNHLY, FYNNEI. The V end was cut by 4 bases, the J end by 3 bases, with 15 bases between. The CDR3 covers 15 residues. The CDR3 coding sequence is TGTGCCAGCAGTGGGGACTTGGGGCGGTACACTGAAGCTTTCTTT. Translating it yields CASSGDLGRYTEAFF.

This clone came up a few times. The genes are TRBV19 and TRBJ1-6; TRBD1 is a possible D gene (5 bases). This CDR3 is 12 amino acids long. The V and J ends lost 8 bases and 7 bases respectively, with 9 bases between them. CDR1 and CDR2 (germline): LNHDA, SQIVND (reference sequence). The CDR3 reads CASSDRNSPLHF. The CDR3 region has the DNA TGTGCCAGTTCCGACAGAAATTCACCCCTCCACTTT.

This clone occurred many times. This chain links TRBV2 with TRBJ2-5, with no clear D. V was clipped by 2 bases and J by 0 bases, with 7 bases between them. Germline CDR1 SNHLY, CDR2 FYNNEI. CDR3 size: 14 residues. The CDR3 DNA sequence: TGTGCCAGCAGTGAAAACCAGAACCAAGAGACCCAGTACTTC. Its protein is CASSENQNQETQYF.

This clone has just a few counts. The chain uses TRBV18 and TRBJ2-1; D is perhaps TRBD1 (5 bases). Trimming removed 4 bases from V and 6 bases from J, with 13 bases in between. The CDR3 runs 14 residues. Germline loops: CDR1 KGHSH, CDR2 LQKENI. This CDR3 is CASSLQGFSNEQFF. As DNA, the CDR3 is TGTGCCAGCTCACTTCAGGGATTTTCCAATGAGCAGTTCTTC.

This clone was seen a few times. This CDR3 is also generated by other DNA sequences in the sample. The chain carries TRBV5-1 and TRBJ2-6; D remains unclear. Germline lookup yields CDR1 SGHRS and CDR2 YFSETQ. The CDR3 consists of 15 residues. The germline V and J ends were trimmed by 0 bases and 0 bases, with 4 bases remaining between them. The CDR3 region has the DNA TGCGCCAGCAGCTTGGGGGCCTCTGGGGCCAACGTCCTGACTTTC. Translated: CASSLGASGANVLTF.

This chain links TRBV4-3 with TRBJ1-1; no clear D. The CDR3 extends over 15 amino acids. The V gene's germline CDR1 is LGHNA and CDR2 YSLEER. The V gene lost 1 base and the J gene lost 1 base, with 10 bases spanning the gap. The CDR3 region is CASSQASRGNTEAFF. CDR3 coding DNA: TGCGCCAGCAGCCAAGCCTCCCGCGGGAACACTGAAGCTTTCTTT.

The sample holds a few counts of this clone. The V gene is TRBV6-5, the J gene TRBJ2-5, with 10 bases lining up with TRBD1. Germline V CDR1 and CDR2: MNHEY, SVGAGI. V shed 6 bases and J 5 bases; nucleotides not matched to a gene: 3. This CDR3 spans 13 amino acids. CDR3 region: CASRQDRGETQYF. The CDR3 DNA sequence: TGTGCCAGCAGACAGGACAGGGGGGAGACCCAGTACTTC.

This clone was recorded at least ten times. V and J are TRBV15 and TRBJ2-2; 9 bases map to TRBD2. The CDR3 runs to 18 residues. Germline-derived CDR1 and CDR2 are LNHNV and YYDKDF (reference sequence). Trimming at V came to 1 base and at J to 3 bases, leaving 9 bases not matched to a gene. In DNA, the CDR3 is TGTGCCACCAGCAGAGCCGGCGGGGGGGCCCCCGACACCGGGGAGCTGTTTTTT. Residues: CATSRAGGGAPDTGELFF. Full variable domain (missing parts from reference TRBV15 and TRBJ2-2): DAMVIQNPRYQVTQFGKPVTLSCSQTLNHNVMYWYQQKSSQAPKLLFHYYDKDFNNEADTPDNFQSRRPNTSFCFLDIRSPGLGDTAMYLCATSRAGGGAPDTGELFFGEGSRLTVL.

This clone showed up just a few times. Other DNA sequences in the same sample also yield this CDR3. This chain joins TRBV7-2 and TRBJ1-5; 7 bases agree with TRBD1. V trimming: 6 bases; J trimming: 2 bases; junction bases outside the gene matches: 4. This CDR3 has 14 amino acids. Germline assignment: CDR1 SGHTA and CDR2 FQGNSA. This CDR3 is CASSPDRGNQPQHF. The CDR3 DNA reads TGTGCCAGCAGTCCCGACAGGGGCAATCAGCCCCAGCATTTT.

Concerning this clone: It may be a read error: a sequence one base away is much more abundant. This sequence joins TRBV1 and TRBJ2-5; the listed D gene, TRBD1, was not tested against the DNA. TRBV1 is a known pseudogene. The CDR3 has 14 amino acids. DNA for the CDR3: TGCACCAGCAGCCAAGGGGACAGGGAAGAGACCCAGTACTTC. Translating it yields CTSSQGDREETQYF.

This clone was seen a few times. CDR3 protein: CASSQAVVSTDTQYF. The DNA of the CDR3 is TGTGCCAGCAGCCAAGCCGTAGTTAGCACAGATACGCAGTATTTT. The genes are TRBV14 and TRBJ2-3; D unclear. Germline loops: CDR1 SGHDN, CDR2 FVKESK. V was shortened by 1 base and J by 0 bases, with 8 bases between the two germline ends. The CDR3 runs to 15 residues.

This chain joins TRBV6-5 and TRBJ1-2; TRBD1 might be the D (6 bases). The V end lost 2 bases, the J end lost 4 bases, and 14 bases lay between the germline ends. Germline V CDR1 and CDR2: MNHEY, SVGAGI. The CDR3 extends over 15 amino acids. CDR3 coding DNA: TGTGCCAGCAGTTACGGGCAGGGGCCGACCTATGGCTACACCTTC. It yields the protein CASSYGQGPTYGYTF.

The rearrangement uses TRBV5-1 and TRBJ2-5; perhaps TRBD2 as D (6 bases). Germline V gene lookup returns CDR1 SGHRS and CDR2 YFSETQ. The CDR3 runs 16 residues. Trimming shortened V by 4 bases and J by 2 bases, and 18 bases separated the two germline ends. The CDR3 region is CASSATPSGPQETQYF. In nucleotides, the CDR3 is TGCGCCAGCAGCGCTACACCCAGCGGGCCTCAAGAGACCCAGTACTTC.

This clone was counted only a few times. The chain is built from TRBV27 and TRBJ2-1; D may be TRBD2 (6 bases). The CDR3 length is 17 residues. V lost 6 bases, J lost 9 bases, and 27 bases lay in between. The germline CDR1 and CDR2 sequences are MNHEY and SMNVEV (reference sequence). CDR3 residues: CASSRRGAHSGSGEQFF. In DNA form, the CDR3 reads TGTGCCAGCAGCCGCCGCGGGGCCCACAGTGGAAGTGGTGAGCAGTTCTTC.

In this sample, this clone turned up a few times. This chain links TRBV28 with TRBJ2-3; 8 nucleotides align to TRBD2. The CDR3 has 14 amino acids. Trimming took 5 bases from V and 3 from J; bases not matched to a gene: 4. In germline, CDR1 is MDHEN, CDR2 SYDVKM. For the CDR3, the DNA is TGTGCCAGCAGTAGCGGGAGTCGAACAGATACGCAGTATTTT. This encodes CASSSGSRTDTQYF.

The chain has TRBV28 and TRBJ1-5, with D maybe TRBD1 (5 bases). This CDR3 comprises 15 residues. V dropped 4 bases and J dropped 6 bases, with 16 bases sitting between them. The V gene's germline CDR1 is MDHEN and CDR2 SYDVKM. The CDR3 nucleotides are TGTGCCAGCAGTTCCCCAGGGAGGTCGAGTCAGCCCCAGCATTTT. Protein product: CASSSPGRSSQPQHF. The entire variable domain, with the rest obtained from reference TRBV28 and TRBJ1-5, is as follows: DVKVTQSSRYLVKRTGEKVFLECVQDMDHENMFWYRQDPGLGLRLIYFSYDVKMKEKGDIPEGYSVSREKKERFSLILESASTNQTSMYLCASSSPGRSSQPQHFGDGTRLSIL.

The genes are TRBV9 and TRBJ2-1, with a tentative D call TRBD2 (5 bases). Trimming pared 3 bases from V and 0 bases from J, leaving 16 bases between. CDR3 length: 17 residues. Germline V gene sequence: CDR1 SGDLS, CDR2 YYNGEE. The CDR3 DNA is TGTGCCAGCAGCGCTTTCGGAGGCTCAAGCTCCTACAATGAGCAGTTCTTC. As protein: CASSAFGGSSSYNEQFF. The full variable domain, its missing parts supplied by reference TRBV9 and TRBJ2-1, is DSGVTQTPKHLITATGQRVTLRCSPRSGDLSVYWYQQSLDQGLQFLIQYYNGEERAKGNILERFSAQQFPDLHSELNLSSLELGDSALYFCASSAFGGSSSYNEQFFGPGTRLTVL.

The V call is TRBV6-6, the J call TRBJ1-4, with 7 bases matching TRBD1. The CDR3 covers 14 residues. CDR1 and CDR2 (germline): MNHNY, SVGAGI (reference sequence). V was pared by 5 bases and J by 8 bases, with 8 bases of the junction left unmatched. The CDR3 region has the DNA TGTGCCAGCAGTCTTGGGCAGGGGGAGGAAAAACTGTTTTTT. Its protein product is CASSLGQGEEKLFF.

The J gene is TRBJ1-1, the V gene TRBV18; D gene ambiguous. V was shortened by 6 bases and J by 1 base, with 12 bases between the two germline ends. Germline values: CDR1 KGHSH, CDR2 LQKENI. CDR3 length: 14 amino acids. CDR3 nucleotides: TGTGCCAGCTCCCCTAGTCATTCGAACACTGAAGCTTTCTTT. Residues: CASSPSHSNTEAFF.